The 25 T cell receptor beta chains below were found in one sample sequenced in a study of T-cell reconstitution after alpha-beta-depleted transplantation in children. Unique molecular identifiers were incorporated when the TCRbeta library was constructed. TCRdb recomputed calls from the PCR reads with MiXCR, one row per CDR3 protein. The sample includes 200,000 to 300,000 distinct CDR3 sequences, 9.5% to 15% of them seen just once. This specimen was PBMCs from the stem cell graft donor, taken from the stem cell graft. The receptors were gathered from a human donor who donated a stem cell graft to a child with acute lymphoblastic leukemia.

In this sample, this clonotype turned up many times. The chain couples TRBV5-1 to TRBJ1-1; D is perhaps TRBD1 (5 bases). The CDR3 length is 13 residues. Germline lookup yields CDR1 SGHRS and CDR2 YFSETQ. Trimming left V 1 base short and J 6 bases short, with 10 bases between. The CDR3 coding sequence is TGCGCCAGCAGCTTGCTAGTAGGGGCTGAAGCTTTCTTT. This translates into CASSLLVGAEAFF.

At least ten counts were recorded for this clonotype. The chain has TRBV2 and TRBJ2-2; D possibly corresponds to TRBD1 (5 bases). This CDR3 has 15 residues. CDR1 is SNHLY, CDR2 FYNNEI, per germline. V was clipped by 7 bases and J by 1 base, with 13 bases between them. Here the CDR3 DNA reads TGTGCCAGCACCCAAGACAGCTTGAACACCGGGGAGCTGTTTTTT. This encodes CASTQDSLNTGELFF.

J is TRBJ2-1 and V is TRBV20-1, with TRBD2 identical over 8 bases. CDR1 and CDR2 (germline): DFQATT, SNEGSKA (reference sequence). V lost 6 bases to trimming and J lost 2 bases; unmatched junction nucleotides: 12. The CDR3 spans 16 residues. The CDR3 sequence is CSAEGRSGGTYNEQFF. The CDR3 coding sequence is TGCAGTGCCGAGGGTCGGAGCGGGGGCACCTACAATGAGCAGTTCTTC.

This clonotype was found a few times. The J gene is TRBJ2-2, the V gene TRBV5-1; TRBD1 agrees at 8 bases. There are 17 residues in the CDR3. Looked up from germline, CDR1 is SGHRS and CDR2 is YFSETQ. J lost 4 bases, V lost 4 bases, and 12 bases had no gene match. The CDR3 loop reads CASSASGQGGLTGELFF. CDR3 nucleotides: TGCGCCAGCAGCGCCTCCGGACAGGGAGGTCTCACCGGGGAGCTGTTTTTT.

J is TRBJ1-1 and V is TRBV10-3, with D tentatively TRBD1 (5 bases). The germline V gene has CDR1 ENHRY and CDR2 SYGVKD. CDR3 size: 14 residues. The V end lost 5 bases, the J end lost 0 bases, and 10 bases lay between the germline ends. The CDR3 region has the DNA TGTGCCATCAGTAATCAGGGCCTGAACACTGAAGCTTTCTTT. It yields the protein CAISNQGLNTEAFF.

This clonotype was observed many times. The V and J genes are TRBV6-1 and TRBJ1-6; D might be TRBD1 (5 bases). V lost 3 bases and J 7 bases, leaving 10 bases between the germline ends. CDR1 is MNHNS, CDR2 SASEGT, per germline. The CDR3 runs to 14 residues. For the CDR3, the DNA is TGTGCCAGCAGTGAGGGGGTACCCAATTCACCCCTCCACTTT. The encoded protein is CASSEGVPNSPLHF.

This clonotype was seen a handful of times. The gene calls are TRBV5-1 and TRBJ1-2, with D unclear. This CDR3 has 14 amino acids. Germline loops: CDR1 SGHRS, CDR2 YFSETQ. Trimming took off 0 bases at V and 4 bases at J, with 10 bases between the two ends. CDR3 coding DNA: TGCGCCAGCAGCTTGGGGGCCGATTCCTATGGCTACACCTTC. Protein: CASSLGADSYGYTF.

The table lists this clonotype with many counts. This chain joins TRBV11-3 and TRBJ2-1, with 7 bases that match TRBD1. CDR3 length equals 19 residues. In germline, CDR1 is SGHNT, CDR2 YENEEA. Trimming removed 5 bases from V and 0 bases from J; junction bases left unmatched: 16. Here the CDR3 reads CASSIGGPDRLFSYNEQFF. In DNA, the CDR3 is TGTGCCAGCAGCATAGGGGGCCCCGATCGACTGTTCTCCTACAATGAGCAGTTCTTC.

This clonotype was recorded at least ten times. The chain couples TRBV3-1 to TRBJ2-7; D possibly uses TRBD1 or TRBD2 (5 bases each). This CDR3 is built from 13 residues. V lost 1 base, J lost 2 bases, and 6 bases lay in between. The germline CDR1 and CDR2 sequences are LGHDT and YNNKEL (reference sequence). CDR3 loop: CASSQGDAYEQYF. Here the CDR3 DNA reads TGTGCCAGCAGCCAAGGGGACGCCTACGAGCAGTACTTC.

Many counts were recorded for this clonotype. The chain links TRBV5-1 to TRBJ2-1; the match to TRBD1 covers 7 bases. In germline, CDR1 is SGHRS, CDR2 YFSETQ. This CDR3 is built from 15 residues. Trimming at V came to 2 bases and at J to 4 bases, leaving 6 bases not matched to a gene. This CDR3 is CASSLGQALYNEQFF. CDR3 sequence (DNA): TGCGCCAGCAGCTTAGGACAGGCCCTTTACAATGAGCAGTTCTTC.

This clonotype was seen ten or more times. This CDR3 is CASSFGQRVQGGEKLFF. The CDR3 nucleotides read TGTGCCAGCAGTTTCGGTCAACGTGTCCAGGGAGGTGAAAAACTGTTTTTT. The chain has TRBV28 and TRBJ1-4, with D perhaps matching TRBD1 (5 bases). Between the trimmed V and J ends, which lost 3 bases and 7 bases, there was a span of 21 bases. CDR3 length equals 17 residues. The germline V gene has CDR1 MDHEN and CDR2 SYDVKM.

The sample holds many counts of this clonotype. The CDR3 sequence is CASSLNALGRQETQYF. CDR3 nucleotides: TGCGCCAGCAGCTTGAATGCTCTGGGAAGGCAAGAGACCCAGTACTTC. The rearrangement joins TRBV5-1 to TRBJ2-5; no reliable D call. This CDR3 is built from 16 residues. The germline V gene has CDR1 SGHRS and CDR2 YFSETQ. The V end lost 1 base, the J end lost 2 bases, and 15 bases lay between the germline ends.

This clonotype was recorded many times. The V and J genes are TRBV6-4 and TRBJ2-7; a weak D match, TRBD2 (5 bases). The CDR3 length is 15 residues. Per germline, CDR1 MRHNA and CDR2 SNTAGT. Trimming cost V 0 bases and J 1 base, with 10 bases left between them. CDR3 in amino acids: CASSDSERESYEQYF. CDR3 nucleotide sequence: TGTGCCAGCAGTGACTCAGAAAGGGAGTCCTACGAGCAGTACTTC.

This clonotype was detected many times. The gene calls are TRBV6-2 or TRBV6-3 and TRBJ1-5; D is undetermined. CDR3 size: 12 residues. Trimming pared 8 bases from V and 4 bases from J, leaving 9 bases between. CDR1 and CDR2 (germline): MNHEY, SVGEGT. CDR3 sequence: CASQRHNQPQHF. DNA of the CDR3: TGTGCCAGCCAGAGACATAATCAGCCCCAGCATTTT.

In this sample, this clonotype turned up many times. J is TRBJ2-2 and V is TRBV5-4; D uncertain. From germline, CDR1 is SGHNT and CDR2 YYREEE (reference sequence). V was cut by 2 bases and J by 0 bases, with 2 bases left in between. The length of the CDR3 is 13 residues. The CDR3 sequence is CASSLTNTGELFF. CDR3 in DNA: TGTGCCAGCAGCTTAACGAACACCGGGGAGCTGTTTTTT.

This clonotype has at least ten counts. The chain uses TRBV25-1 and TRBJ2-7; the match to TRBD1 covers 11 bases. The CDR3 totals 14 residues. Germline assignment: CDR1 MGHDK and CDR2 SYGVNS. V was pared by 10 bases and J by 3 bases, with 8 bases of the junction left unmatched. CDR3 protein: CATWGGTGGYEQYF. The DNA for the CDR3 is TGTGCCACCTGGGGGGGGACAGGGGGCTACGAGCAGTACTTC.

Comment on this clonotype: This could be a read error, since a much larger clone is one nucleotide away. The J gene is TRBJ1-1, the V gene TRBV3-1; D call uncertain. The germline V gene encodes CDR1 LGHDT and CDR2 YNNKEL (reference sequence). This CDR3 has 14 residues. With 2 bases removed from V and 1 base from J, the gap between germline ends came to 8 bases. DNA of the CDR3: TGTGCCAGCAGCCAACTCGCCAGGAACACTGAAGCTTTCTTT. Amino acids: CASSQLARNTEAFF.

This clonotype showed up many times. The CDR3 spells CASSPLGGDQPQHF. The CDR3 DNA follows: TGTGCCAGCAGCCCCCTCGGGGGGGATCAGCCCCAGCATTTT. The chain has TRBV7-9 and TRBJ1-5, with D perhaps TRBD1 (5 bases). The CDR3 sequence is 14 residues long. Trimming removed 5 bases from V and 5 bases from J, with 13 bases in between. Germline CDR1 is SEHNR and CDR2 is FQNEAQ (reference sequence). The variable domain in full, with the rest retrieved from reference TRBV7-9 and TRBJ1-5, is DTGVSQNPRHKITKRGQNVTFRCDPISEHNRLYWYRQTLGQGPEFLTYFQNEAQLEKSRLLSDRFSAERPKGSFSTLEIQRTEQGDSAMYLCASSPLGGDQPQHFGDGTRLSIL.

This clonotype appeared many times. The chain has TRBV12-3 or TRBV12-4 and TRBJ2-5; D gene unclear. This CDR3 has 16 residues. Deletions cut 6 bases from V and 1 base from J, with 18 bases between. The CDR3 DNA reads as TGTGCCAGCAGCTCCGGTGGAAACAGCCTCCAAGAGACCCAGTACTTC. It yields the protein CASSSGGNSLQETQYF.

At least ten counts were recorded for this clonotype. The CDR3 reads CASSQERDSEQFF. CDR3 coding DNA: TGTGCCAGCAGCCAAGAACGGGACAGTGAGCAGTTCTTC. The chain couples TRBV4-2 to TRBJ2-1; TRBD1 matches 7 bases. V was pared by 0 bases and J by 9 bases, with 2 bases of the junction left unmatched. In germline, CDR1 is LGHNA, CDR2 YNFKEQ. This CDR3 comprises 13 residues.

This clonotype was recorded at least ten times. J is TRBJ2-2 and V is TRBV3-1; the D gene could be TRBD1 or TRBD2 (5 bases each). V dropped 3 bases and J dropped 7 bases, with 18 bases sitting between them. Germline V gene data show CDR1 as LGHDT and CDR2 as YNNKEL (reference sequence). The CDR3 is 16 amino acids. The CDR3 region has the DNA TGTGCCAGCAGCCAGGCCATGGGGGTCGGAATCGGGGAGCTGTTTTTT. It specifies CASSQAMGVGIGELFF.

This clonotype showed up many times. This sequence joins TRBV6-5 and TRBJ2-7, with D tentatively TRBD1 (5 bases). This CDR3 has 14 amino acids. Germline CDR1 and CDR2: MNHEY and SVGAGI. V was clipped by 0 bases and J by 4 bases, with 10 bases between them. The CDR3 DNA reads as TGTGCCAGCAGTTACTCCCAGGGTTCGTACGAGCAGTACTTC. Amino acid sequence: CASSYSQGSYEQYF.

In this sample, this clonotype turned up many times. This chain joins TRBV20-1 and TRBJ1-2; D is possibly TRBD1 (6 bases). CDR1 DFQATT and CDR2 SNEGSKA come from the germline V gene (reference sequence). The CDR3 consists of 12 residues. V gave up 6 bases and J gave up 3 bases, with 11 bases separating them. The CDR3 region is CSAEKGDYGYTF. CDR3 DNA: TGCAGTGCCGAGAAGGGGGACTATGGCTACACCTTC.

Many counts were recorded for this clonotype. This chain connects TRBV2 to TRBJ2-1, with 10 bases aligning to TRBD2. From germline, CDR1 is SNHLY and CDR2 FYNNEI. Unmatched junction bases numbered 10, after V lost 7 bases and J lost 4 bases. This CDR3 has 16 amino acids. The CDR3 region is CASTRVGLADYNEQFF. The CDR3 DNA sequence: TGTGCCAGCACCAGGGTTGGACTAGCGGATTACAATGAGCAGTTCTTC.

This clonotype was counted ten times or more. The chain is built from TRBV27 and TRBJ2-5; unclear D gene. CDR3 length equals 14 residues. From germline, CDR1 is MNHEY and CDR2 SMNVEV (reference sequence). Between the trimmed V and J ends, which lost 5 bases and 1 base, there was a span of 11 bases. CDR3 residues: CASSPGSSQETQYF. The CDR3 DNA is TGTGCCAGCAGTCCCGGTAGCAGCCAAGAGACCCAGTACTTC.